One and the same sample provided the 25 T cell receptor beta chains below, sequenced in a study of control samples from healthy donors and cancer patients. Clones were sequenced by immunoSEQ multiplex PCR, and TCRdb holds only the in-frame ones, with some missing. This table has roughly 20,000 clones, less than 90% appearing once. The specimen sequenced was PBMCs. The receptor set was obtained from a man aged 55 to 70 with colorectal cancer.

The rearrangement links TRBV6-5 to TRBJ2-2, with 7 bases aligning to TRBD2. CDR1 is MNHEY, CDR2 SVGAGI, per germline. This CDR3 comprises 15 residues. The V segment lost 0 bases and the J segment 6 bases; nucleotides outside the gene matches: 4. The CDR3 bases are TGTGCCAGCAGTTACTCGAGGACTAGTCCCGGGGAGCTGTTTTTT. The encoded protein is CASSYSRTSPGELFF.

This clone has only a few counts. The V and J genes are TRBV25-1 and TRBJ1-5; D remains unclear. This CDR3 spans 15 amino acids. Trimming took off 4 bases at V and 0 bases at J, with 10 bases between the two ends. Germline V CDR1 and CDR2: MGHDK, SYGVNS. CDR3 coding DNA: TGTGCCAGCAGTGCCGGCCTTCTTAGCAATCAGCCCCAGCATTTT. Translated: CASSAGLLSNQPQHF.

The rearrangement links TRBV30 to TRBJ2-3, with TRBD2 identical over 8 bases. This CDR3 region has 16 residues. V shed 0 bases, J shed 2 bases, and the junction held 7 bases outside the gene matches. Germline-derived CDR1 and CDR2 are GTSNPN and SVGIG (reference sequence). The CDR3 DNA follows: TGTGCCTGGAGTGTAGCGGGGGCAGGTCTCACAGATACGCAGTATTTT. Protein sequence: CAWSVAGAGLTDTQYF.

The rearrangement joins TRBV2 to TRBJ1-2; tentatively, D is TRBD1 (6 bases). The CDR3 length is 15 residues. CDR1 and CDR2 (germline): SNHLY, FYNNEI. Trimming stripped 5 bases from V and 3 bases from J, with 16 bases between. This CDR3 is CASSYPGAPDYGYTF. In DNA, the CDR3 is TGTGCCAGCAGTTACCCAGGGGCGCCCGACTATGGCTACACCTTC.

The chain carries TRBV6-2 or TRBV6-3 and TRBJ2-7; D may be TRBD1 or TRBD2 (6 bases each). This CDR3 region has 17 residues. V was shortened by 0 bases and J by 3 bases, with 18 bases between the two germline ends. Germline values: CDR1 MNHEY, CDR2 SVGEGT. The CDR3 sequence: CASSYSVWGAQNYEQYV. The CDR3 coding sequence is TGTGCCAGCAGTTACTCGGTATGGGGGGCCCAAAACTACGAGCAGTACGTC.

The V call is TRBV19, the J call TRBJ1-4; the D gene is possibly TRBD1 (5 bases). V lost 5 bases, J lost 13 bases, and 23 bases lay in between. Germline lookup yields CDR1 LNHDA and CDR2 SQIVND (reference sequence). This CDR3 has 15 residues. CDR3 in DNA: TGTGCCAGTAGTCCCGGGACCGAGGCGGGCTTAGGACTGTTTTTT. This gives the protein CASSPGTEAGLGLFF.

The chain is built from TRBV15 and TRBJ2-1; D is unresolved. CDR1 LNHNV and CDR2 YYDKDF come from the germline V gene (reference sequence). The CDR3 extends over 18 amino acids. V gave up 8 bases and J gave up 1 base, with 24 bases separating them. CDR3 in amino acids: CATHAALGFGFSYNEQFF. CDR3 in DNA: TGTGCCACCCACGCCGCGCTAGGATTCGGATTTTCCTACAATGAGCAGTTCTTC.

The chain recombines TRBV5-8 with TRBJ1-2; D gene ambiguous. The CDR3 runs to 15 residues. Trimming removed 6 bases at V and 8 bases at J, with 23 bases between. Per germline, CDR1 SGHTS and CDR2 YDEGEE. The CDR3 sequence is CASTEEGAAKSGYTF. The CDR3, as DNA: TGTGCCAGCACAGAGGAGGGCGCAGCCAAGAGCGGCTACACCTTC.

The rearrangement joins TRBV6-5 to TRBJ1-2; 9 nucleotides agree with TRBD1. The V gene end was trimmed by 3 bases and the J gene end by 8 bases; junction bases not matched to a gene: 7. This CDR3 has 14 amino acids. Per the germline V gene, CDR1 is MNHEY and CDR2 is SVGAGI. The CDR3 reads CASSYPRDRDGYTF. CDR3 sequence (DNA): TGTGCCAGCAGTTATCCCCGGGACAGGGACGGCTACACCTTC.

The count of this clone is one. V usage is TRBV30 and J usage is TRBJ2-1; weak D call: TRBD1 (6 bases). This CDR3 is built from 14 residues. V lost 6 bases and J 3 bases, leaving 15 bases between the germline ends. Germline V gene sequence: CDR1 GTSNPN, CDR2 SVGIG (reference sequence). CDR3 amino acids: CACGQGQLYNEQFF. The CDR3 DNA sequence: TGTGCCTGCGGGCAGGGACAACTCTACAATGAGCAGTTCTTC.

This CDR3 is CASMGRFSYNEQFF. The CDR3 DNA follows: TGTGCCAGCATGGGGAGATTTTCCTACAATGAGCAGTTCTTC. The chain recombines TRBV13 with TRBJ2-1, with a possible D match to TRBD2 (5 bases). CDR3 size: 14 residues. Per germline, CDR1 PRHDT and CDR2 FYEKMQ (reference sequence). V lost 7 bases and J 1 base, leaving 11 bases between the germline ends.

V usage is TRBV15 and J usage is TRBJ2-3; 7 bases line up with TRBD2. Germline V gene lookup returns CDR1 LNHNV and CDR2 YYDKDF (reference sequence). CDR3 length: 15 residues. J was trimmed by 8 bases and V by 6 bases; bases with no gene match: 14. In DNA, the CDR3 is TGTGCCACCAGGCTTGGGGGGGAGGGATGGGGTACGCAGTATTTT. Translating it yields CATRLGGEGWGTQYF.

The rearrangement joins TRBV28 to TRBJ2-7, with D hard to call. This CDR3 spans 18 amino acids. Germline V gene data show CDR1 as MDHEN and CDR2 as SYDVKM. Deletions cut 5 bases from V and 1 base from J, with 24 bases between. CDR3 bases: TGTGCCAGCAGTCCCCCCCCACCAAGGGCCATGTGGTCCTACGAGCAGTACTTC. It is translated as CASSPPPPRAMWSYEQYF. Filled out from reference TRBV28 and TRBJ2-7, the complete variable domain reads DVKVTQSSRYLVKRTGEKVFLECVQDMDHENMFWYRQDPGLGLRLIYFSYDVKMKEKGDIPEGYSVSREKKERFSLILESASTNQTSMYLCASSPPPPRAMWSYEQYFGPGTRLTVT.

The chain carries TRBV29-1 and TRBJ1-1; 8 bases line up with TRBD1. CDR1 is SQVTM, CDR2 ANQGSEA, per germline. The junction had 11 bases not matched to a gene; V was cut back by 6 bases and J by 5 bases. The CDR3 runs 14 residues. The chain's CDR3 is CSVDSGQGRTEAFF. DNA of the CDR3: TGCAGCGTGGATTCTGGACAGGGAAGGACTGAAGCTTTCTTT.

The chain recombines TRBV4-1 with TRBJ2-2, with a possible D match to TRBD1 (5 bases). The CDR3 runs to 17 residues. The V gene's germline CDR1 is MGHRA and CDR2 YSYEKL. V shed 0 bases and J shed 3 bases, with 14 bases lying between them. The CDR3 here is CASSQDSTAAYTGELFF. For the CDR3, the DNA is TGCGCCAGCAGCCAAGATTCGACAGCCGCCTACACCGGGGAGCTGTTTTTT.

This clone was counted a single time. This rearrangement joins TRBV11-2 to TRBJ2-3; 13 bases fit TRBD2. Germline V CDR1 and CDR2: SGHAT, FQNNGV. The V gene end was trimmed by 4 bases and the J gene end by 5 bases; junction bases not matched to a gene: 15. CDR3 length: 19 amino acids. This chain's CDR3 is CASSSGLAGELRFGDTQYF. CDR3 coding DNA: TGTGCCAGCAGCTCCGGACTAGCGGGGGAGCTACGATTCGGAGATACGCAGTATTTT.

This clone was observed once. The V and J genes are TRBV3-1 (or the pseudogene TRBV3-2) and TRBJ1-5; maybe TRBD1 (6 bases). V dropped 0 bases and J dropped 2 bases, with 11 bases sitting between them. The CDR3 runs 16 residues. Germline lookup yields CDR1 LGHDT and CDR2 YNNKEL (reference sequence). The CDR3 here is CASSQDYRARNQPQHF. CDR3 nucleotide sequence: TGTGCCAGCAGCCAAGATTACAGGGCACGCAATCAGCCCCAGCATTTT.

This clone was detected once. V usage is TRBV2 and J usage is TRBJ2-7; TRBD1 might be the D (6 bases). Trimming cost V 4 bases and J 4 bases, with 8 bases left between them. Per the germline V gene, CDR1 is SNHLY and CDR2 is FYNNEI. The CDR3 loop spans 12 amino acids. The CDR3 reads CASSGTVYEQYF. The CDR3 nucleotides read TGTGCCAGCAGTGGGACAGTATACGAGCAGTACTTC.

The chain employs TRBV11-2 and TRBJ2-1; 8 bases align to TRBD2. The germline V gene encodes CDR1 SGHAT and CDR2 FQNNGV. Germline trimming cut 5 bases from V and 5 bases from J; bases unmatched to any gene: 5. This CDR3 is built from 14 residues. The CDR3 DNA reads as TGTGCCAGCAGCCCGGCGGGGGGAAACAATGAGCAGTTCTTC. Protein: CASSPAGGNNEQFF.

The CDR3 loop is CASSRGLAVQETQYF. CDR3 sequence (DNA): TGCGCCAGCAGCCGGGGACTAGCGGTTCAAGAGACCCAGTACTTC. The V call is TRBV5-1, the J call TRBJ2-5; 11 bases fit TRBD2. V lost 4 bases, J lost 2 bases, and 4 bases stayed unmatched. Germline CDR1 SGHRS, CDR2 YFSETQ. The CDR3 loop spans 15 amino acids.

The rearrangement uses TRBV5-1 and TRBJ2-1; D is ambiguous. The CDR3 has 15 amino acids. CDR1 and CDR2 from the germline V gene are SGHRS and YFSETQ. Trimming left V 1 base short and J 6 bases short, with 14 bases between. CDR3 DNA sequence: TGCGCCAGCAGCTTGTTCCAACTCACTGCCAATGAGCAGTTCTTC. Amino acid sequence: CASSLFQLTANEQFF.

This chain joins TRBV7-2 and TRBJ2-7, with D possibly TRBD1 on 5 matching bases. CDR1 is SGHTA and CDR2 is FQGNSA in the germline V gene. The CDR3 covers 13 residues. V dropped 1 base and J dropped 2 bases, with 6 bases sitting between them. The CDR3 DNA sequence: TGTGCCAGCAGCTTAGACAGGACCTACGAGCAGTACGTC. Translated: CASSLDRTYEQYV.

This chain connects TRBV19 to TRBJ2-4; perhaps TRBD2 as D (7 bases). V was pared by 3 bases and J by 0 bases, with 18 bases between. This CDR3 contains 18 residues. Looked up from germline, CDR1 is LNHDA and CDR2 is SQIVND (reference sequence). CDR3 bases: TGTGCCAGTAGTATGACAGCTATAGGGGGGGTAGCCAAAAACATTCAGTACTTC. Translating it yields CASSMTAIGGVAKNIQYF.

The CDR3 DNA reads as TGTGCCAGCAGCCAACAGGGGGCCAGATATGAGCAGTTCTTC. Translated: CASSQQGARYEQFF. V gene TRBV14 combines with J gene TRBJ2-1; the match to TRBD1 covers 8 bases. The CDR3 sequence is 14 residues long. Germline V gene data show CDR1 as SGHDN and CDR2 as FVKESK. The ends lost 2 bases at V and 8 bases at J; junction bases unmatched: 5.

This sequence joins TRBV30 and TRBJ1-4; D perhaps matches TRBD1 (6 bases). CDR1 is GTSNPN and CDR2 is SVGIG in the germline V gene (reference sequence). The V end was cut by 7 bases, the J end by 4 bases, with 13 bases between. The CDR3 is 13 residues long. For the CDR3, the DNA is TGTGCCTCGCCGGGGGGCAATAATGAAAAACTGTTTTTT. Amino acid sequence: CASPGGNNEKLFF.